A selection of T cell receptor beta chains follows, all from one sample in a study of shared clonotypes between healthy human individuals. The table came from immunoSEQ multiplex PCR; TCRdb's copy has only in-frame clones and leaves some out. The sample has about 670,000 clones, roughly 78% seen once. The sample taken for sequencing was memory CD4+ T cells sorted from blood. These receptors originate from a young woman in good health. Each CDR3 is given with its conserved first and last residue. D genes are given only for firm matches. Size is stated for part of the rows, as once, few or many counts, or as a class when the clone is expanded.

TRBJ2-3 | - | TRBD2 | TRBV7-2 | TGTGCCAGCAGCCTGCAAGGGACTAGATCAGATACGCAGTATTTT | CASSLQGTRSDTQYF
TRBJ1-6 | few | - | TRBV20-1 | TGCAGTGCTATGGGGGATTCACCCCTCCACTTT | CSAMGDSPLHF
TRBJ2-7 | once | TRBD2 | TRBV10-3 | TGTGCCACGGGAGCGGGAGGGCCCTACGAGCAGTACTTC | CATGAGGPYEQYF
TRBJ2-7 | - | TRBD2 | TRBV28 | TGTGCCAGCAGTCGGGGGGTATCCTACGAGCAGTACTTC | CASSRGVSYEQYF
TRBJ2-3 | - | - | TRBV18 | TGTGCCAGCTCACCAAGTCCCACAGATACGCAGTATTTT | CASSPSPTDTQYF
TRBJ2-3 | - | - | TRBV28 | TGTGCCAGCAGTTTACCAATGTCGGATACGCAGTATTTT | CASSLPMSDTQYF
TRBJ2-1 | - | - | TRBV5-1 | TGCGCCAGCAGCCTCAGGGTGGATGAGCAGTTCTTC | CASSLRVDEQFF
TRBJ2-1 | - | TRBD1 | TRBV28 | TGTGCCAGCAGTACGAGGACAGGGCCGGATGAGCAGTTCTTC | CASSTRTGPDEQFF
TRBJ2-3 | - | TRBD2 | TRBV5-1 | TGCGCCAGCAGCCGTAGCGGGAGCACCACAGATACGCAGTATTTT | CASSRSGSTTDTQYF
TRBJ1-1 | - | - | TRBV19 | TGTGCCAGTAGTACCCTGGGGGGCACTGAAGCTTTCTTT | CASSTLGGTEAFF
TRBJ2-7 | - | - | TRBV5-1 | TGCGCCAGCAGCTTGACGGCTAGCCGGGACGAGCAGTACTTC | CASSLTASRDEQYF
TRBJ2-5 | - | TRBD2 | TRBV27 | TGTGCCAGCAGCTCCATGTCGGGAGGGCGGATAGAGACCCAGTACTTC | CASSSMSGGRIETQYF
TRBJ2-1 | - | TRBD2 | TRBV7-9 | TGTGCCAGCAGCCCTCGGGTAGCGGGGCCGGCTGAGCAGTTCTTC | CASSPRVAGPAEQFF
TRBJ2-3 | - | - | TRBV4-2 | TGTGCCAGCAGCCAAGACCCGACTTCGACGTATACGCAGTATTTT | CASSQDPTSTYTQYF
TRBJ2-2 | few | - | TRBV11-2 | TGTGCCAGCAGCCGTAGATTGAACACCGGGGAGCTGTTTTTT | CASSRRLNTGELFF
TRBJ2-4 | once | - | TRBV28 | TGTGCCAGCAGTCCAACACCCCTAGCCAAAAACATTCAGTACTTC | CASSPTPLAKNIQYF
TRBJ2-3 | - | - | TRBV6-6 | TGTGCCAGCAGTTACCCAGATAGGACAGATACGCAGTATTTT | CASSYPDRTDTQYF
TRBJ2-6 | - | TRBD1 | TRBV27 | TGTGCCAGCAGAACGGACAGGGTAGAAAGCTCTGGGGCCAACGTCCTGACTTTC | CASRTDRVESSGANVLTF
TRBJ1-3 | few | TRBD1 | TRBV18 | TGTGCCGGCTCAGGGACAGTCTCTGGAAACACCATATATTTT | CAGSGTVSGNTIYF
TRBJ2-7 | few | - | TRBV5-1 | TGCGCCAGCAGCTTTCTGGGCTACGAGCAGTACTTC | CASSFLGYEQYF
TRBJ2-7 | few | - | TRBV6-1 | TGTGCCAGCAAGTCGAGGGCGGCTCCCTACGAGCAGTACTTC | CASKSRAAPYEQYF
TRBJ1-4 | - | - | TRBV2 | TGTGCCAGCAGGACCGGAGGGGAAAAACTGTTTTTT | CASRTGGEKLFF
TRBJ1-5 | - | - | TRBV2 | TGTGCCAGCAGGCTAAAACAGGGTTATGGCAATCAGCCCCAGCATTTT | CASRLKQGYGNQPQHF
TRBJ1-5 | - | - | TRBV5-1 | TGCGCCAGCAGCTTGGGGCCCAATCAGCCCCAGCATTTT | CASSLGPNQPQHF
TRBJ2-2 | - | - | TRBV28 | TGTGCCAGCAGTTTAAGGACCGGGGAGCTGTTTTTT | CASSLRTGELFF
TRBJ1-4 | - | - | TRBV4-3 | TGCGCCAGCAGTAATGAAAAACTGTTTTTT | CASSNEKLFF
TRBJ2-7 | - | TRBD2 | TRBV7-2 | TGTGCCAGCAGCTACGGACTAGCGGGAACAGCCTACGAGCAGTACTTC | CASSYGLAGTAYEQYF